The entry below describes one T cell receptor beta chain. Its target is not known. This specimen belongs to a study of monozygotic twins with inflammatory bowel disease. Collection yielded roughly 2.6 ml of blood per donor. Skipping T cell sorting, the study isolated total RNA directly from whole blood. Reanalyzing the 5' RACE reads, TCRdb keeps one entry per CDR3 protein, without DNA. The repertoire table contains about 300,000 distinct CDR3 sequences. Study-wide results and caveats: Clonotype sharing was lower in IBD patients than healthy twins, most markedly with disease activity. Among IBD patients, TCRbeta diversity (inverse Simpson) was lower than in healthy co-twins.

CDR1 and CDR2 (germline): GTSNPN, SVGIG (reference sequence). The CDR3 extends over 16 amino acids. This TCR was sampled from a human donor with ulcerative colitis or Crohn's disease, or a healthy co-twin of an affected twin (not recorded which). The chain carries TRBV30 and TRBJ1-5; the TCRdb call, TRBD1, lacks DNA for checking. The material sequenced was blood. The CDR3 loop is CAWSVGVRGVYQPQHF.